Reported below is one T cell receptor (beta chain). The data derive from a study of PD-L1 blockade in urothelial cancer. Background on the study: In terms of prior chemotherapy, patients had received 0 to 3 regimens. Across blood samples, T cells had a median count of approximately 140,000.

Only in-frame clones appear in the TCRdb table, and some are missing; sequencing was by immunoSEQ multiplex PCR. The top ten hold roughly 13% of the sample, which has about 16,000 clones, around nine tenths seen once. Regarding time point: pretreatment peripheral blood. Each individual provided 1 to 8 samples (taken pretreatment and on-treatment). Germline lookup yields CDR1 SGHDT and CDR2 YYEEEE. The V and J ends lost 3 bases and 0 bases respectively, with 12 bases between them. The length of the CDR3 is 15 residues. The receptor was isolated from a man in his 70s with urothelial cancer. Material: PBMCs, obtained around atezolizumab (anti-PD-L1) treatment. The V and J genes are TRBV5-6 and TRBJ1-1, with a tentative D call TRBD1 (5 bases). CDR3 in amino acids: CASSSAQVMNTEAFF. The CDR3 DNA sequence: TGTGCCAGCAGCTCGGCACAGGTCATGAACACTGAAGCTTTCTTT.